This T cell receptor (beta chain) was profiled in a study of blood T cell repertoires in COVID-19. In the source study's methods: It was from reference gene primer amplification that nucleated cell counts were estimated. Profiling relied on immunoSEQ multiplex PCR, and the TCRdb table lists in-frame clones only, not all of them. The V and J calls and clone size were taken over from that table, and D and trimming were inferred from the DNA. The table has 250,000 to 300,000 clones, approximately 89% seen once. V dropped 0 bases and J dropped 3; count of bases not matched to a gene: 8. CDR3 length: 16 amino acids. Germline lookup yields CDR1 SGDLS and CDR2 YYNGEE.

This chain uses TRBV9 with TRBJ2-7; 8 bases agree with TRBD1. The sample was peripheral blood. The sequence came from a woman in her 30s who had recovered from COVID-19. For the CDR3, the DNA is TGTGCCAGCAGCGTAGCACAGGGGGGCGCTGGCTACGAGCAGTACTTC. Amino acids: CASSVAQGGAGYEQYF.